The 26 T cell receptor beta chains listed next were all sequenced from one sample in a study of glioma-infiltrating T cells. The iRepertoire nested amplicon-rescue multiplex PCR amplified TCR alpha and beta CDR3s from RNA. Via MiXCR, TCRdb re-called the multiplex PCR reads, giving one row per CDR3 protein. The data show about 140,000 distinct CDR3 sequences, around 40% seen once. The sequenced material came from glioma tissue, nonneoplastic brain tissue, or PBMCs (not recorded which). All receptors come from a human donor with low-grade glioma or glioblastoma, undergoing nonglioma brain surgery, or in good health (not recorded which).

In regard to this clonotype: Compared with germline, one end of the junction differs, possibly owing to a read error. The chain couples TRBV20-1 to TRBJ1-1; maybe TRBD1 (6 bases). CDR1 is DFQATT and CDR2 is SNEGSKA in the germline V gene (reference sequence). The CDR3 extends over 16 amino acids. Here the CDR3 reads CSARGNGGGLKTEAFF. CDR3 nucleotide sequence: TGCAGTGCTAGGGGAAACGGAGGGGGTCTGAAAACTGAAGCTTTCTTT.

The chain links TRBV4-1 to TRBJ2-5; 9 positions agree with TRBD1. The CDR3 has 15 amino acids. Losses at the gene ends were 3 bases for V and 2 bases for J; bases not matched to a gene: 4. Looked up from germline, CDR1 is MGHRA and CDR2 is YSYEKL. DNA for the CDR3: TGCGCCAGCAGCCACCATGGGACAGGGCAAGAGACCCAGTACTTC. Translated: CASSHHGTGQETQYF.

For the CDR3, the DNA is TGTGCCAGCAGTGAAAGTGGATTCTATGGCTACACCTTC. Translation gives CASSESGFYGYTF. J is TRBJ1-2 and V is TRBV6-1; no firm D call. CDR3 length: 13 amino acids. Trimming removed 2 bases at V and 4 bases at J, with 8 bases between. Per the germline V gene, CDR1 is MNHNS and CDR2 is SASEGT.

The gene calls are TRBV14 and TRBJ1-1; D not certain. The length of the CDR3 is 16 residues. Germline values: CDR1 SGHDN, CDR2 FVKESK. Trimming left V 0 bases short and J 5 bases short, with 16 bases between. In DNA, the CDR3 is TGTGCCAGCAGCCAAGATATCTCCCCTGGCGGGACTGAAGCTTTCTTT. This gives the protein CASSQDISPGGTEAFF.

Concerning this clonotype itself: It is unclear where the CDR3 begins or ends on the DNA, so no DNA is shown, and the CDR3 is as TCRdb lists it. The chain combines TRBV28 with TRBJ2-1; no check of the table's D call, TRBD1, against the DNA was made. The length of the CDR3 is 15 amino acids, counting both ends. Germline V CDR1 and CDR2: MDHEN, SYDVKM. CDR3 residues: CASSFGIGSYNEQSF.

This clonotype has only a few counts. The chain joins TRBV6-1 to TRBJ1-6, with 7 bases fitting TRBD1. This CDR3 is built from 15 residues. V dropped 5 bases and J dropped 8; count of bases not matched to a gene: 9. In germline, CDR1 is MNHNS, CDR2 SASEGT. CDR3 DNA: TGTGCCAGCAGTTATCTGACAACAGGGGATTCACCCCTCCACTTT. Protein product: CASSYLTTGDSPLHF.

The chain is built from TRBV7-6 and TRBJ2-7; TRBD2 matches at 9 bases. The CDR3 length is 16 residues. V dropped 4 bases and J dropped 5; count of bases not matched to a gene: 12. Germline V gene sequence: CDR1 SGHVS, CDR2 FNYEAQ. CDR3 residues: CASSSSTGERGDEQYF. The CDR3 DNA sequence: TGTGCCAGCAGCTCCTCTACGGGAGAGCGGGGGGACGAGCAGTACTTC.

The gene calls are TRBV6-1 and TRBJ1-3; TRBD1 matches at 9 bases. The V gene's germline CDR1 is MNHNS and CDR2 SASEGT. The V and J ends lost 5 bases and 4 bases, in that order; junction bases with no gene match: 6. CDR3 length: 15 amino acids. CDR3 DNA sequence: TGTGCCAGCAGTCCCGGAACAGGGGGCGGAAACACCATATATTTT. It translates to CASSPGTGGGNTIYF.

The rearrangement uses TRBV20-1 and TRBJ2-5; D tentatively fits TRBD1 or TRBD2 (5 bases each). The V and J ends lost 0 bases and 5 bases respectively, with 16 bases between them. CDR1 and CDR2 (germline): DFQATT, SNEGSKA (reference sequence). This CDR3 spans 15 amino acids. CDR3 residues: CSARDRDRGRETQYF. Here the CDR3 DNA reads TGCAGTGCTAGAGATAGGGACCGAGGACGTGAGACCCAGTACTTC.

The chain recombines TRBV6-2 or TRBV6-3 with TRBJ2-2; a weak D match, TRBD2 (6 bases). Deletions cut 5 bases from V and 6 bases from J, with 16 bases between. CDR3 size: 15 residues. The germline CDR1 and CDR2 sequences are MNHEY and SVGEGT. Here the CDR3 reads CASSQVQRVSGELFF. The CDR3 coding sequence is TGTGCCAGCAGTCAGGTCCAGCGGGTATCCGGGGAGCTGTTTTTT.

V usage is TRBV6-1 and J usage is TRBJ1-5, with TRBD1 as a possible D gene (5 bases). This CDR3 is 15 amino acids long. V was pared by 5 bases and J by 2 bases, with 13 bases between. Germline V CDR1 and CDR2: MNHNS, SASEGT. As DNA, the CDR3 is TGTGCCAGCAGTCCCTATGGGGCGGGCAATCAGCCCCAGCATTTT. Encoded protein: CASSPYGAGNQPQHF.

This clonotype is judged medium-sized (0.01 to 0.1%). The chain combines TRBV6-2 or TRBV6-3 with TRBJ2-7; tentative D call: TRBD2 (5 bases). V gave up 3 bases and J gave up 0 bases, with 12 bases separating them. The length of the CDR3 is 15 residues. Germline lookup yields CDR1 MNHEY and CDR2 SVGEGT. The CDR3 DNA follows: TGTGCCAGCAGTTATGACGGGGAAGGCTCCTACGAGCAGTACTTC. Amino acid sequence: CASSYDGEGSYEQYF.

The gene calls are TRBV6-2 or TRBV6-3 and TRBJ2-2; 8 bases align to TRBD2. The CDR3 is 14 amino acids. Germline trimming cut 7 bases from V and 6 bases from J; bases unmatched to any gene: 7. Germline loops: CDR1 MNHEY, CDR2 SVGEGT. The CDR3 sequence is CASTLSGIAGELFF. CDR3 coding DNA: TGTGCCAGCACCCTTAGCGGGATTGCCGGGGAGCTGTTTTTT.

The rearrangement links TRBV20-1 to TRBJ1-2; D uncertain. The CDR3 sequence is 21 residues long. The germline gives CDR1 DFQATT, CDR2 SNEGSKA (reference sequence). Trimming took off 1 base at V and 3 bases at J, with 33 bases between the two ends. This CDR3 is CSARVAGLGLAGSPGDYGYTF. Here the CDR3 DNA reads TGCAGTGCTAGAGTCGCCGGTCTGGGATTAGCAGGCAGCCCCGGTGACTATGGCTACACCTTC.

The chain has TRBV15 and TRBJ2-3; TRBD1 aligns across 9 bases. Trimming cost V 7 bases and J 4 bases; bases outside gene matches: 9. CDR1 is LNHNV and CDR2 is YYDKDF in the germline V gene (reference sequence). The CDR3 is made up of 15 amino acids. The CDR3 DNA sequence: TGTGCCACCACCCACGGACAGGGGCTTCCAGATACGCAGTATTTT. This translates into CATTHGQGLPDTQYF. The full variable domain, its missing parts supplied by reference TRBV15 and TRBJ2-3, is DAMVIQNPRYQVTQFGKPVTLSCSQTLNHNVMYWYQQKSSQAPKLLFHYYDKDFNNEADTPDNFQSRRPNTSFCFLDIRSPGLGDTAMYLCATTHGQGLPDTQYFGPGTRLTVL.

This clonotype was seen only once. CDR3 coding DNA: TGTGCCATCAGCCTGGGCAGTCTAGAAGCTTTCTTT. Its protein product is CAISLGSLEAFF. The rearrangement joins TRBV6-1 to TRBJ1-1; no definite D call. Trimming took 10 bases from V and 8 from J, leaving 17 bases between them. Germline V gene lookup returns CDR1 MNHNS and CDR2 SASEGT. The CDR3 runs to 12 residues.

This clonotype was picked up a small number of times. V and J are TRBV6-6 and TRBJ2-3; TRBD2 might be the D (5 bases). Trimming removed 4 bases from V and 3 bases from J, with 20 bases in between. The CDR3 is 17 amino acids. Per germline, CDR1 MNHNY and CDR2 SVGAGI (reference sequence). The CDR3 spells CASSFHQLGGETDTQYF. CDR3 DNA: TGTGCCAGCAGTTTTCACCAACTAGGCGGTGAAACAGATACGCAGTATTTT.

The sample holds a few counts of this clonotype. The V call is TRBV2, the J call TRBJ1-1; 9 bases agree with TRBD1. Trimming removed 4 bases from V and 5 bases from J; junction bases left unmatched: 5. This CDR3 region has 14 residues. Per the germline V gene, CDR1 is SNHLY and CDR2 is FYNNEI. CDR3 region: CASSGGQGRTEAFF. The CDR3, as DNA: TGTGCCAGCAGTGGGGGACAGGGTAGGACTGAAGCTTTCTTT.

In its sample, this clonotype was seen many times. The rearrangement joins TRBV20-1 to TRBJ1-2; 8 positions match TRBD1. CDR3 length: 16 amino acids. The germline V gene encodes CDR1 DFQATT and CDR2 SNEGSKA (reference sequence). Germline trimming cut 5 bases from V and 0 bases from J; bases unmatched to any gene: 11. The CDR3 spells CSAPQIRQGPNYGYTF. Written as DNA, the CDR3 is TGCAGTGCTCCCCAAATCCGACAGGGGCCTAACTATGGCTACACCTTC.

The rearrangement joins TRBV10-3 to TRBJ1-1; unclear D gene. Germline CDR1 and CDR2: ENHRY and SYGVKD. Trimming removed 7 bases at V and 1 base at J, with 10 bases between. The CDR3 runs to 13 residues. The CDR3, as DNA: TGTGCCATCAAAACTTCGCCGAACACTGAAGCTTTCTTT. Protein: CAIKTSPNTEAFF.

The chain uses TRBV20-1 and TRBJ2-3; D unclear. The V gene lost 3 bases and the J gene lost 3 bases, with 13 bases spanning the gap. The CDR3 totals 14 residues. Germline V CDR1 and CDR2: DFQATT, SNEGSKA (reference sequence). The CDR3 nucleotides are TGCAGTGCTAGTTCCCGGGTCCGAACAGATACGCAGTATTTT. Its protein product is CSASSRVRTDTQYF.

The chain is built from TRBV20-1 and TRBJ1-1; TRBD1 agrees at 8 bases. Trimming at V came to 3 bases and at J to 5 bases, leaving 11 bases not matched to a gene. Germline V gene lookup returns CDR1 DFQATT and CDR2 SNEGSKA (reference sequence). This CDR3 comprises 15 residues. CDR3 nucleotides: TGCAGTGCTAGTCGATACAGGGGGGAGGTAACTGAAGCTTTCTTT. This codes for CSASRYRGEVTEAFF.

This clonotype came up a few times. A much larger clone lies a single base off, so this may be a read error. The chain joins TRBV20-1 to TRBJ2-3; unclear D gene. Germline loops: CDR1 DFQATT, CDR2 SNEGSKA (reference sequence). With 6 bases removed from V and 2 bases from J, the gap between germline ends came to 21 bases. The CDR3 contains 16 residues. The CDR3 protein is CSAPRRRKGFTDTQYF. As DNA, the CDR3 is TGCAGTGCCCCCCGGAGACGGAAAGGATTCACAGATACGCAGTATTTT.

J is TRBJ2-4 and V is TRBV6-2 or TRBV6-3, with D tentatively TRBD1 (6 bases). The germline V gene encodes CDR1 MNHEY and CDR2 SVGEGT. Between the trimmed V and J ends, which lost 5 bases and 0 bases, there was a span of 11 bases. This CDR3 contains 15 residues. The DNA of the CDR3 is TGTGCCAGCAGTAGGACAGCCTTAGCCAAAAACATTCAGTACTTC. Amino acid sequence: CASSRTALAKNIQYF.

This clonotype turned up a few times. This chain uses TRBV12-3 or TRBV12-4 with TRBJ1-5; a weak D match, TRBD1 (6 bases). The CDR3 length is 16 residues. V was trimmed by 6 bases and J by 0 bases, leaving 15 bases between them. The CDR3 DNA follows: TGTGCCAGCAGCCCCGAGGACAGTTATAGCAATCAGCCCCAGCATTTT. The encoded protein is CASSPEDSYSNQPQHF.

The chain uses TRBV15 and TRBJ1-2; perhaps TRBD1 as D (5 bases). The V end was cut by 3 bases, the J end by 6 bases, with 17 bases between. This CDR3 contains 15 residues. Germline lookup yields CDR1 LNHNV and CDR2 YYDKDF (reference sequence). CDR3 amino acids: CATSRGTSTSHGYTF. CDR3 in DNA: TGTGCCACCAGCAGGGGGACTTCCACCTCCCATGGCTACACCTTC.